This TCR beta chain was sequenced in a study of T cell changes during pregnancy in multiple sclerosis. Libraries were prepared by immunoSEQ multiplex PCR; TCRdb keeps only in-frame clonotypes and omits some of them. The sample holds fewer than 90,000 clones, under 95% seen once. V lost 3 bases to trimming and J lost 0 bases, with 16 bases between them. This CDR3 spans 17 amino acids. Per the germline V gene, CDR1 is KGHSH and CDR2 is LQKENI. The receptor was isolated from a female donor with multiple sclerosis, enrolled in a pregnancy study. The rearrangement uses TRBV18 and TRBJ2-3; possibly TRBD2 for D (6 bases). Sequenced material: peripheral blood, taken in the second trimester of pregnancy. CDR3 loop: CASSPSLALRSTDTQYF. The CDR3, as DNA: TGTGCCAGCTCACCCTCTCTAGCGTTGAGGAGCACAGATACGCAGTATTTT.